Here is one TCR beta chain with its context. Repertoires were generated with immunoSEQ multiplex PCR, while TCRdb's copy carries only in-frame clones and drops some. The data contain approximately 60,000 clones, under 95% of them singletons. The data belong to a study of T cell changes during pregnancy in multiple sclerosis. The sequence derives from a female donor with multiple sclerosis, enrolled in a pregnancy study. The material sequenced was CD8+ T cells from peripheral blood mononuclear cells, taken in the third trimester of pregnancy.

The CDR3 DNA reads as TGTGCCAGCAGCCCAAGGACAGGGCCTGCTGAAGGCTACACCTTC. Translating it yields CASSPRTGPAEGYTF. V usage is TRBV7-8 and J usage is TRBJ1-2, with 8 bases matching TRBD1. The CDR3 is 15 amino acids. Germline V gene data show CDR1 as SGHVS and CDR2 as FQNEAQ. Trimming took 5 bases from V and 8 from J; bases not matched to a gene: 13.